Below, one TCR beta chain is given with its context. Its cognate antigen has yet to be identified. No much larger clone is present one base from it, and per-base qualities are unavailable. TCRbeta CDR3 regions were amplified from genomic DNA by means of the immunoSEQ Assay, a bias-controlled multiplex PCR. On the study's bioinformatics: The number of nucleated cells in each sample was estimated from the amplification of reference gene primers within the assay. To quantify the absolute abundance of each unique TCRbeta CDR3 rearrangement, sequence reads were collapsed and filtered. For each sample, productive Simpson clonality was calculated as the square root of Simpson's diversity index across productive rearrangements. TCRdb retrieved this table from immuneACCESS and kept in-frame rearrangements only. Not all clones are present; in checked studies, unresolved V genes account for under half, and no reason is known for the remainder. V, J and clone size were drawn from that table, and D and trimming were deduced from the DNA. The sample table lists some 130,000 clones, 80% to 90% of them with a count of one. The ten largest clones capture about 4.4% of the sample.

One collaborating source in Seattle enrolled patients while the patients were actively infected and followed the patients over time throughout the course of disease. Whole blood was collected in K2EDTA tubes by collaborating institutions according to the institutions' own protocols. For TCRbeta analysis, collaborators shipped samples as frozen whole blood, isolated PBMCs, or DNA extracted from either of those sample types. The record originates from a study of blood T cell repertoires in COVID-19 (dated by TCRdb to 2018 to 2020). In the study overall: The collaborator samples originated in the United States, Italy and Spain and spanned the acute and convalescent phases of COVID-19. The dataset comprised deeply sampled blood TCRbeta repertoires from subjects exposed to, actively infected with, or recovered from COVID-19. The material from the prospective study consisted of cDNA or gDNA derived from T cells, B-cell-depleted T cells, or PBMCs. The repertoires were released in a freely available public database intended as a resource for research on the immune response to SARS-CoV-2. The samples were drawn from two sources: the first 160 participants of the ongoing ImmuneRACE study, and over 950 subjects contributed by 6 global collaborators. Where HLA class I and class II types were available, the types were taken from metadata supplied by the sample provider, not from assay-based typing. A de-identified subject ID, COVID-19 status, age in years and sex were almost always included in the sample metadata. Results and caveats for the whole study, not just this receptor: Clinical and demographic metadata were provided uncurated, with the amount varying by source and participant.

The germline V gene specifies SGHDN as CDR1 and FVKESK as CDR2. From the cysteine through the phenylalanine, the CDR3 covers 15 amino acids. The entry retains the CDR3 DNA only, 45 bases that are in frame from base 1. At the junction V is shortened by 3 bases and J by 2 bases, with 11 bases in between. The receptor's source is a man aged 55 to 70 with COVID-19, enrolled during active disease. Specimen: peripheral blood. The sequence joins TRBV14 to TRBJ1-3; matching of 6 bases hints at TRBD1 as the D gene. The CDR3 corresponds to CASSQNRAPGNTIYF. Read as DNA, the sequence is TGTGCCAGCAGCCAGAACAGGGCCCCTGGAAACACCATATATTTT.